Described below is a single TCR beta chain sequence and its context. These data originate in a study of cytomegalovirus exposure and HLA in healthy donors. The PCR used 60 Vbeta and 13 Jbeta primers. TCRdb's table, derived via immunoSEQ multiplex PCR, lists solely in-frame clones and lacks some. This table has roughly 200,000 clones, about four fifths appearing once. What was sequenced was PBMCs. The receptor was derived from a female donor in good health and CMV-seronegative.

CDR3 amino acids: CASSRGGTGERLGQYF. The CDR3 region has the DNA TGTGCCAGCAGTCGTGGGGGGACAGGAGAAAGGCTGGGGCAGTACTTC. This chain joins TRBV5-4 and TRBJ2-7, with 8 nucleotides matching TRBD1. V gave up 5 bases and J gave up 9 bases; unmatched junction bases: 19. The germline gives CDR1 SGHNT, CDR2 YYREEE (reference sequence). This CDR3 has 16 amino acids. Drawing the rest from reference TRBV5-4 and TRBJ2-7, the complete variable domain is ETGVTQSPTHLIKTRGQQVTLRCSSQSGHNTVSWYQQALGQGPQFIFQYYREEENGRGNFPPRFSGLQFPNYSSELNVNALELDDSALYLCASSRGGTGERLGQYFGPGTRLTVT.